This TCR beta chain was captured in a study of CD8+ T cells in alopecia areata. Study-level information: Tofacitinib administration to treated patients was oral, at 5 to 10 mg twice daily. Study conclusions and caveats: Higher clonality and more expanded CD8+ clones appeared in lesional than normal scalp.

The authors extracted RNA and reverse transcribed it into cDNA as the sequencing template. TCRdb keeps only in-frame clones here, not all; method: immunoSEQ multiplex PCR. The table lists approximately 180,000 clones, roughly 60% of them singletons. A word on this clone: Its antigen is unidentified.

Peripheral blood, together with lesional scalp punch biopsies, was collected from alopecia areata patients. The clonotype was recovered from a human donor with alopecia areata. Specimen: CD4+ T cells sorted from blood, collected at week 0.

Here the CDR3 DNA reads TGTGCCTGGAGTGGGGGGGTATTCGGTCAGCCCCAGCATTTT. It codes for CAWSGGVFGQPQHF. This chain connects TRBV30 to TRBJ1-5; a possible D gene is TRBD1 (5 bases). This CDR3 spans 14 amino acids. Trimming cost V 1 base and J 6 bases, with 13 bases left between them. Germline V gene lookup returns CDR1 GTSNPN and CDR2 SVGIG (reference sequence).